The rows below give T cell receptor beta chains drawn from one sample of a study of blood T cell repertoires in COVID-19. Profiling relied on immunoSEQ multiplex PCR, and the TCRdb table lists in-frame clones only, not all of them. The repertoire has about 63,000 clones, around 80% of them found once; the top ten carry about 3.8%. What was sequenced was PBMCs or T cells enriched from blood (not recorded which). The receptors derive from a woman aged 40 to 50 with acute COVID-19. CDR3s include the opening cysteine and the closing phenylalanine or tryptophan. Fields, in order: clone size, J gene, V gene, D gene, CDR3 protein, CDR3 DNA. The D gene is left open where the match is weak. Expanded clones get a size class; other rows say once, few or many, or leave the size out.

.,TRBJ2-1,TRBV7-9,TRBD2,CASSETSGAFNEQFF,TGTGCCAGCAGCGAAACTAGCGGGGCATTCAATGAGCAGTTCTTC
.,TRBJ2-1,TRBV7-2,.,CASSSDRSSYNEQFF,TGTGCCAGCAGCTCCGACAGGAGCTCCTACAATGAGCAGTTCTTC
.,TRBJ1-6,TRBV7-3,.,CASSLIGSGNSPLHF,TGTGCCAGCAGCTTAATAGGCAGCGGAAATTCACCCCTCCACTTT
once,TRBJ1-3,TRBV28,.,CASSPFYSGNTIYF,TGTGCCAGCAGTCCCTTCTACTCTGGAAACACCATATATTTT
few,TRBJ2-3,TRBV9,TRBD2,CASSILAGVSPTDTQYF,TGTGCCAGCAGCATACTAGCGGGAGTATCCCCCACAGATACGCAGTATTTT
.,TRBJ2-3,TRBV5-1,.,CASSPGTSPSTDTQYF,TGCGCCAGCAGCCCGGGGACATCACCTAGCACAGATACGCAGTATTTT
.,TRBJ2-1,TRBV14,.,CASSQDARDEQFF,TGTGCCAGCAGCCAAGATGCCAGGGATGAGCAGTTCTTC
.,TRBJ2-3,TRBV28,.,CASSSARQYSDTQYF,TGTGCCAGCAGTTCCGCCAGGCAGTACTCAGATACGCAGTATTTT
.,TRBJ2-3,TRBV6-5,TRBD2,CASRTSGSTDTQYF,TGTGCCAGCAGGACTAGCGGGAGCACAGATACGCAGTATTTT
.,TRBJ1-5,TRBV29-1,.,CSVGEGNQPQHF,TGCAGCGTCGGAGAGGGCAATCAGCCCCAGCATTTT
.,TRBJ1-6,TRBV5-1,TRBD1,CASSLAPGGTYNSPLHF,TGCGCCAGCAGCTTGGCCCCAGGGGGCACCTATAATTCACCCCTCCACTTT
.,TRBJ1-5,TRBV4-1,.,CASSQLQTVRSQPQHF,TGCGCCAGCAGCCAGCTCCAGACAGTGAGGAGCCAGCCCCAGCATTTT
.,TRBJ1-2,TRBV28,.,CATTEGWAYGYTF,TGTGCCACCACTGAGGGTTGGGCCTATGGCTACACCTTC
.,TRBJ2-7,TRBV25-1,.,CASSQGSYEQYF,TGTGCCAGCAGTCAGGGTTCCTACGAGCAGTACTTC
.,TRBJ1-2,TRBV28,TRBD1,CASRTGIGYTF,TGTGCCAGCAGGACAGGGATTGGCTACACCTTC
once,TRBJ2-3,TRBV5-1,.,CASSLGGQRADTQYF,TGCGCCAGCAGCTTGGGGGGGCAGAGGGCAGATACGCAGTATTTT
.,TRBJ1-2,TRBV6-5,TRBD1,CASSTQQGDYGYTF,TGTGCCAGCAGTACCCAACAGGGGGACTATGGCTACACCTTC
.,TRBJ1-3,TRBV5-1,TRBD1,CASSLPGTGGRGNTIYF,TGCGCCAGCAGCTTGCCCGGGACAGGGGGACGGGGAAACACCATATATTTT
.,TRBJ2-1,TRBV13,TRBD2,CASGLAGVSEQFF,TGTGCCAGCGGACTAGCGGGAGTGAGTGAGCAGTTCTTC
.,TRBJ1-6,TRBV11-2,.,CASSPLGNSPLHF,TGTGCCAGCAGCCCCCTCGGGAATTCACCCCTCCACTTT
.,TRBJ1-1,TRBV28,.,CASSFQIPEAFF,TGTGCCAGCAGTTTTCAGATTCCTGAAGCTTTCTTT
.,TRBJ1-5,TRBV2,.,CASSSGSNQPQHF,TGTGCCAGCAGTTCAGGTAGCAATCAGCCCCAGCATTTT
.,TRBJ2-2,TRBV15,.,CATSRELVGGELFF,TGTGCCACCAGCAGAGAACTAGTTGGCGGGGAGCTGTTTTTT
.,TRBJ2-7,TRBV19,TRBD2,CASRLLAGDDYEQYF,TGTGCCAGTAGACTTTTAGCGGGGGACGACTACGAGCAGTACTTC
.,TRBJ2-7,TRBV19,TRBD2,CATSGNSYEQYF,TGTGCCACAAGCGGGAACTCCTACGAGCAGTACTTC
.,TRBJ1-4,TRBV13,.,CASSFAQAPGRGDREKLFF,TGTGCCAGCAGCTTCGCACAAGCCCCAGGTCGGGGAGATCGGGAAAAACTGTTTTTT
.,TRBJ2-3,TRBV7-3,TRBD2,CASSLGAGNGDTQYF,TGTGCCAGCAGCTTAGGAGCGGGAAATGGGGATACGCAGTATTTT
.,TRBJ2-3,TRBV5-8,TRBD2,CASSFFLAGGQDTQYF,TGTGCCAGCAGCTTTTTTTTAGCGGGAGGGCAAGATACGCAGTATTTT
.,TRBJ2-2,TRBV3-1/TRBV3-2,TRBD2,CASSRAGVYTGELFF,TGTGCCAGCAGCCGAGCGGGGGTGTACACCGGGGAGCTGTTTTTT